This is a list of T cell receptor beta chains from one sample in a study of cytomegalovirus exposure and HLA in healthy donors. Generated by immunoSEQ multiplex PCR, the TCRdb table keeps only in-frame clones and is missing some. The table lists roughly 160,000 clones, approximately 80% of them singletons, with 1.2% in the top ten. Input material: PBMCs. The receptors come from a boy aged 2 to 10 in good health and CMV-seronegative. Both conserved end residues are part of each CDR3. The D gene is left open where the match is weak. The size of a clone is reported for some rows only, either as once, few or many, or as a class for expanded clones.

D gene: TRBD1; V gene: TRBV6-6; J gene: TRBJ1-3; clone size: NA; CDR3 protein: CATEGGIWGNTIYF; CDR3 DNA: TGTGCCACTGAAGGGGGCATTTGGGGAAACACCATATATTTT
D gene: NA; V gene: TRBV19; J gene: TRBJ2-3; clone size: once; CDR3 protein: CASSRGGFTLSDTQYF; CDR3 DNA: TGTGCCAGTAGTAGGGGGGGCTTTACGTTATCAGATACGCAGTATTTT
D gene: NA; V gene: TRBV5-1; J gene: TRBJ1-3; clone size: NA; CDR3 protein: CASSLGGGNTIYF; CDR3 DNA: TGCGCCAGCAGCTTGGGAGGGGGAAACACCATATATTTT
D gene: NA; V gene: TRBV11-2; J gene: TRBJ2-6; clone size: NA; CDR3 protein: CASSLGQGFPGANVLTF; CDR3 DNA: TGTGCCAGCAGCTTAGGGCAGGGTTTTCCTGGGGCCAACGTCCTGACTTTC
D gene: TRBD1; V gene: TRBV6-5; J gene: TRBJ1-2; clone size: NA; CDR3 protein: CAARPGGAGYGYTF; CDR3 DNA: TGTGCCGCGCGACCAGGGGGCGCAGGCTATGGCTACACCTTC
D gene: NA; V gene: TRBV4-1; J gene: TRBJ1-2; clone size: NA; CDR3 protein: CASSQDMAQYGYTF; CDR3 DNA: TGCGCCAGCAGCCAAGATATGGCACAGTATGGCTACACCTTC
D gene: TRBD1; V gene: TRBV4-1; J gene: TRBJ2-3; clone size: NA; CDR3 protein: CASSQDWATGEDTQYF; CDR3 DNA: TGCGCCAGCAGCCAAGATTGGGCGACAGGGGAAGATACGCAGTATTTT
D gene: NA; V gene: TRBV27; J gene: TRBJ1-1; clone size: NA; CDR3 protein: CASSVAWDTEAFF; CDR3 DNA: TGTGCCAGCAGTGTAGCCTGGGACACTGAAGCTTTCTTT
D gene: NA; V gene: TRBV19; J gene: TRBJ1-6; clone size: few; CDR3 protein: CASSFTTGSGSPLHF; CDR3 DNA: TGTGCCAGTAGTTTCACTACAGGGTCAGGATCACCCCTCCACTTT
D gene: NA; V gene: TRBV2; J gene: TRBJ2-4; clone size: once; CDR3 protein: CASRGGLGKNIQYF; CDR3 DNA: TGTGCCAGCCGAGGAGGCCTGGGCAAAAACATTCAGTACTTC
D gene: NA; V gene: TRBV2; J gene: TRBJ1-1; clone size: NA; CDR3 protein: CASSVQRTEAFF; CDR3 DNA: TGTGCCAGCAGTGTCCAGCGAACTGAAGCTTTCTTT
D gene: TRBD2; V gene: TRBV5-1; J gene: TRBJ2-3; clone size: NA; CDR3 protein: CASSFEAGGPDTQYF; CDR3 DNA: TGCGCCAGCAGCTTTGAGGCGGGGGGGCCTGATACGCAGTATTTT
D gene: NA; V gene: TRBV5-1; J gene: TRBJ2-7; clone size: NA; CDR3 protein: CASSLDAGNYEQYF; CDR3 DNA: TGCGCCAGCAGCTTGGATGCAGGGAATTACGAGCAGTACTTC
D gene: TRBD1; V gene: TRBV9; J gene: TRBJ2-2; clone size: few; CDR3 protein: CASSEGWDRGTGELFF; CDR3 DNA: TGTGCCAGCAGCGAGGGATGGGACAGGGGCACCGGGGAGCTGTTTTTT
D gene: TRBD1; V gene: TRBV27; J gene: TRBJ1-2; clone size: NA; CDR3 protein: CASGSHSGTGRPYGYTF; CDR3 DNA: TGTGCCAGCGGCTCCCACTCCGGGACAGGCCGCCCCTATGGCTACACCTTC
D gene: NA; V gene: TRBV6-1; J gene: TRBJ1-3; clone size: NA; CDR3 protein: CASRVDGWVNTIYF; CDR3 DNA: TGTGCCAGCAGAGTCGACGGGTGGGTCAACACCATATATTTT
D gene: TRBD1; V gene: TRBV7-2; J gene: TRBJ1-2; clone size: NA; CDR3 protein: CASSLLATGENYGYTF; CDR3 DNA: TGTGCCAGCAGCTTATTGGCGACAGGGGAAAACTATGGCTACACCTTC
D gene: TRBD2; V gene: TRBV6-4; J gene: TRBJ2-1; clone size: NA; CDR3 protein: CASSAMTSGGVEQFF; CDR3 DNA: TGTGCCAGCAGTGCGATGACTAGCGGGGGGGTTGAGCAGTTCTTC
D gene: NA; V gene: TRBV4-1; J gene: TRBJ2-3; clone size: NA; CDR3 protein: CASSQVSTRTDTQYF; CDR3 DNA: TGCGCCAGCAGCCAAGTTTCGACTAGGACAGATACGCAGTATTTT
D gene: NA; V gene: TRBV19; J gene: TRBJ1-5; clone size: NA; CDR3 protein: CASSSPGYSNQPQHF; CDR3 DNA: TGTGCCAGTAGTAGCCCCGGGTATAGCAATCAGCCCCAGCATTTT
D gene: TRBD1; V gene: TRBV5-1; J gene: TRBJ2-3; clone size: NA; CDR3 protein: CASSFKSGTGEDTQYF; CDR3 DNA: TGCGCCAGCAGCTTCAAGTCTGGGACAGGGGAAGATACGCAGTATTTT
D gene: NA; V gene: TRBV7-2; J gene: TRBJ1-2; clone size: NA; CDR3 protein: CASSLYRADYGYTF; CDR3 DNA: TGTGCCAGCAGCTTATACAGGGCGGACTATGGCTACACCTTC
D gene: TRBD1; V gene: TRBV6-6; J gene: TRBJ2-7; clone size: few; CDR3 protein: CASSYDRVGEQYF; CDR3 DNA: TGTGCCAGCAGTTACGACAGGGTGGGCGAGCAGTACTTC
D gene: TRBD2; V gene: TRBV9; J gene: TRBJ2-3; clone size: NA; CDR3 protein: CASSVGGAGGASTDTQYF; CDR3 DNA: TGTGCCAGCAGCGTAGGGGGAGCGGGAGGGGCTAGCACAGATACGCAGTATTTT
D gene: TRBD2; V gene: TRBV19; J gene: TRBJ2-3; clone size: NA; CDR3 protein: CASTLGLASDTQYF; CDR3 DNA: TGTGCCAGTACCCTAGGACTAGCGTCAGATACGCAGTATTTT
D gene: TRBD1; V gene: TRBV7-8; J gene: TRBJ1-2; clone size: NA; CDR3 protein: CASSLPGGGYTF; CDR3 DNA: TGTGCCAGCAGCTTACCAGGGGGTGGCTACACCTTC
D gene: TRBD2; V gene: TRBV7-2; J gene: TRBJ2-1; clone size: few; CDR3 protein: CASSLVVGGAHEQFF; CDR3 DNA: TGTGCCAGCAGCTTAGTAGTCGGGGGGGCCCATGAGCAGTTCTTC
D gene: NA; V gene: TRBV5-1; J gene: TRBJ2-7; clone size: NA; CDR3 protein: CASSLVVSPYEQYF; CDR3 DNA: TGCGCCAGCAGCTTGGTAGTGAGCCCCTACGAGCAGTACTTC
D gene: TRBD2; V gene: TRBV5-1; J gene: TRBJ2-1; clone size: NA; CDR3 protein: CASSPGLAGGPGEQFF; CDR3 DNA: TGCGCCAGCAGCCCCGGACTAGCGGGAGGGCCGGGTGAGCAGTTCTTC
D gene: TRBD2; V gene: TRBV2; J gene: TRBJ2-3; clone size: NA; CDR3 protein: CASGTSGGYTDTQYF; CDR3 DNA: TGTGCCAGCGGGACTAGCGGGGGGTACACAGATACGCAGTATTTT